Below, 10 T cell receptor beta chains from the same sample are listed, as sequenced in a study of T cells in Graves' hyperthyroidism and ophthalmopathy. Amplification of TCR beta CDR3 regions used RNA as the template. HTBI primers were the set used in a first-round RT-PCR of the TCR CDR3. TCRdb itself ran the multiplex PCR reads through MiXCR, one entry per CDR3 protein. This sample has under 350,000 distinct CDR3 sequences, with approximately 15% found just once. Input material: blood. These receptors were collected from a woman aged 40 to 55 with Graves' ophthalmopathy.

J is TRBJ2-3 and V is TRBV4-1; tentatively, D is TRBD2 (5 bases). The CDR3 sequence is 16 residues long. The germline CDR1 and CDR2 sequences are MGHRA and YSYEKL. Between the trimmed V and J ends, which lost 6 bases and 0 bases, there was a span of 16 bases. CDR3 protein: CASSPIRGSSTDTQYF. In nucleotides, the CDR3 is TGCGCCAGCAGTCCCATCCGAGGGTCTAGCACAGATACGCAGTATTTT.

CDR3 residues: CASSQGPTGFELETQYF. In DNA, the CDR3 is TGTGCCAGCAGCCAAGGACCGACAGGTTTTGAGTTGGAGACCCAGTACTTC. This sequence joins TRBV3-1 and TRBJ2-5; possibly TRBD1 for D (6 bases). Germline-derived CDR1 and CDR2 are LGHDT and YNNKEL (reference sequence). CDR3 length: 17 amino acids. V was shortened by 1 base and J by 5 bases, with 20 bases between the two germline ends.

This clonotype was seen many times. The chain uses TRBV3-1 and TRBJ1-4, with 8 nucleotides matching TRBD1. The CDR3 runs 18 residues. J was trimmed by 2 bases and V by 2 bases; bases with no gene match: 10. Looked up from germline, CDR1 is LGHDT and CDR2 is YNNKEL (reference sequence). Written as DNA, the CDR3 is TGTGCCAGCAGCCAAAGGTTACAGGGGGTTCGGACTAATGAAAAACTGTTTTTT. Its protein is CASSQRLQGVRTNEKLFF.

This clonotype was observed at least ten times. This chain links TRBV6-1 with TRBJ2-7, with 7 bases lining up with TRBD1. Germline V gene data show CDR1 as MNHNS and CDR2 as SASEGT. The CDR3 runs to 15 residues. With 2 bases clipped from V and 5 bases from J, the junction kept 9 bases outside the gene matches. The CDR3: CASSENRGVTNEQYF. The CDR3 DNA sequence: TGTGCCAGCAGTGAAAACAGGGGAGTTACAAACGAGCAGTACTTC.

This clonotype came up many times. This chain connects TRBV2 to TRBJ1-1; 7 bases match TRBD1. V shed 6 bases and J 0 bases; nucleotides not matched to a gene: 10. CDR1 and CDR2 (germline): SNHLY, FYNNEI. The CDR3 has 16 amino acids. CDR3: CASRRRQGPMNTEAFF. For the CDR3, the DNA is TGTGCCAGCAGACGACGACAGGGACCAATGAACACTGAAGCTTTCTTT.

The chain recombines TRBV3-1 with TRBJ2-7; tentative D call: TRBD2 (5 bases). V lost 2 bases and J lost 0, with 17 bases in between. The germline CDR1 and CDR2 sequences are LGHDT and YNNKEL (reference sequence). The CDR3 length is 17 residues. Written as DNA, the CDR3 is TGTGCCAGCAGCCAATCGGCACACTGGGAGACCTCCTACGAGCAGTACTTC. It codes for CASSQSAHWETSYEQYF.

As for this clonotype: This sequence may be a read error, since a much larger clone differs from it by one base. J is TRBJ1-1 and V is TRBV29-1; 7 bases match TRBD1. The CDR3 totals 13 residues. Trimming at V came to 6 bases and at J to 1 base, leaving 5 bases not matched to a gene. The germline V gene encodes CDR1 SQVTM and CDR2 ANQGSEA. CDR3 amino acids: CSVITGANTEAFF. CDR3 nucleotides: TGCAGCGTGATAACAGGGGCGAACACTGAAGCTTTCTTT.

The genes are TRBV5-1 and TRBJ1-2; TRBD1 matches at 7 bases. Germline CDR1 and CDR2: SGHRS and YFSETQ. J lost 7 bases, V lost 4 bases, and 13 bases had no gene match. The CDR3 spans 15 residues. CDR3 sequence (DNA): TGCGCCAGCAGCCCCACAGGGGTCCCGACTATTGGCTACACCTTC. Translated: CASSPTGVPTIGYTF. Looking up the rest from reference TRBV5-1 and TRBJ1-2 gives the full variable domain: KAGVTQTPRYLIKTRGQQVTLSCSPISGHRSVSWYQQTPGQGLQFLFEYFSETQRNKGNFPGRFSGRQFSNSRSEMNVSTLELGDSALYLCASSPTGVPTIGYTFGSGTRLTVV.

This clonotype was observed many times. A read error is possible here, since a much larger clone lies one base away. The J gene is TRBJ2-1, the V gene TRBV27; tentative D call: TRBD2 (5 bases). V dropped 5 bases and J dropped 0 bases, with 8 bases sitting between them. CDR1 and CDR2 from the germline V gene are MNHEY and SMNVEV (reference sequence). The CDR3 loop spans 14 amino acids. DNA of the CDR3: TGTGCCAGCAGTAGGGCGGGCTCCTACAATGAGCAGTTCTTC. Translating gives CASSRAGSYNEQFF.

The CDR3 bases are TGTGCCAGCAGCCCCCGCGGACAGGGAGGGCTCGACGAGCAGTACTTC. Translating gives CASSPRGQGGLDEQYF. The chain employs TRBV25-1 and TRBJ2-7, with TRBD1 as a possible D gene (8 bases). Trimming left V 6 bases short and J 5 bases short, with 23 bases between. CDR3 length: 16 amino acids. Germline V gene sequence: CDR1 MGHDK, CDR2 SYGVNS.